This TCR beta chain was recorded in a study of regulatory T cells in long-lasting Graves disease. Libraries of TCR beta came from iRepertoire HTBI primers plus Arm-PCR of CDR3 regions. MiXCR, run by TCRdb on the multiplex PCR reads, gives a single entry per CDR3 protein. The top ten hold around 7% of the sample, which has around 460,000 distinct CDR3 sequences, approximately 21% seen once. At least ten counts were recorded for this clonotype. Time point in this sample: persistent/refractory GD, antithyroid drugs over 5 years with positive TRAb. The TCR library used RNA extracted from PBMCs. Doctors identified Graves' disease using the American Thyroid Association guidelines. The germline gives CDR1 SQVTM, CDR2 ANQGSEA. The V gene lost 1 base and the J gene lost 4 bases, with 10 bases spanning the gap. This CDR3 contains 13 residues.

This sequence was found in a female donor with Graves disease. The sample consisted of peripheral blood mononuclear cells (PBMCs), taken when the disease was refractory, from a patient treated with antithyroid drugs. The chain links TRBV29-1 to TRBJ1-2; D call uncertain. As DNA, the CDR3 is TGCAGCGTTGAAGGAAGTTCTCCCTATGGCTACACCTTC. Translation: CSVEGSSPYGYTF.